Detailed here is one TCR beta chain. Its matching antigen is unknown. Amplification used 60 Vbeta primers and 13 Jbeta primers. Original processing methods: About 11 million of about 80 million unique TCR beta chains were shared, per a later count. Some clones are missing from TCRdb's copy, which holds only in-frame ones; the method was immunoSEQ multiplex PCR. V and J calls and clone size are copied from that table; D and trimming were computed from the DNA. The sample lists about 200,000 clones; around three quarters were seen once. These data come from a study of cytomegalovirus exposure and HLA in healthy donors. Findings and caveats of the study: Most TCR beta V segments were productive about 90% or about 30% of the time in an earlier analysis.

This TCR was recovered from a man aged 25 to 40 in good health and CMV-seronegative. The specimen was PBMCs.

CDR3 loop: CASSLTRSGNTIYF. The DNA for the CDR3 is TGCGCCAGCAGCTTGACTCGCTCTGGAAACACCATATATTTT. The rearrangement uses TRBV5-1 and TRBJ1-3; no clear D gene. V lost 1 base and J lost 0, with 5 bases in between. Germline V lookup: CDR1 SGHRS, CDR2 YFSETQ. This CDR3 region has 14 residues. The full variable domain, with the rest looked up from reference TRBV5-1 and TRBJ1-3, is KAGVTQTPRYLIKTRGQQVTLSCSPISGHRSVSWYQQTPGQGLQFLFEYFSETQRNKGNFPGRFSGRQFSNSRSEMNVSTLELGDSALYLCASSLTRSGNTIYFGEGSWLTVV.